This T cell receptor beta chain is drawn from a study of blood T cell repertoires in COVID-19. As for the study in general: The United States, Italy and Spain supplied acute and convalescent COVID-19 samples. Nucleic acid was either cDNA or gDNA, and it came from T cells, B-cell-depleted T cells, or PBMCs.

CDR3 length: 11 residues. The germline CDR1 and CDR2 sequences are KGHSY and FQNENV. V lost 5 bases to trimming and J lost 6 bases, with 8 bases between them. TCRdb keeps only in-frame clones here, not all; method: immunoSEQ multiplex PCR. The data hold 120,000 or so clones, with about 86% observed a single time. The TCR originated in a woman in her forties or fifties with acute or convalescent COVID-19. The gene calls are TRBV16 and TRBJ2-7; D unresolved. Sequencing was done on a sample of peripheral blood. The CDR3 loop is CASSTSTEQYF. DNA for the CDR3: TGTGCCAGCAGCACTTCAACCGAGCAGTACTTC.